The source of this TCR beta chain is a study of shared clonotypes between healthy human individuals. Study results and caveats: Clonotype sharing among donors was expected to depend on sequencing depth.

The naive CD8 fraction comprised CD45RO-negative cells positively selected for CCR7 and excluded terminally differentiated effector memory CD45RA+ cells. Recent acute infections and vaccinations were absent in the healthy HIV-negative adult donors. Caucasian adults living in Nashville, Tennessee, provided all samples. Points on this clone: Antigen specificity is unknown.

The material for each subset, its genomic DNA, was split evenly across several immunoSEQ plates. The table came from immunoSEQ multiplex PCR; TCRdb's copy has only in-frame clones and leaves some out. Of about 600,000 clones listed, 95% to 98% are singletons. Looked up from germline, CDR1 is MNHEY and CDR2 is SMNVEV (reference sequence). Trimming took 5 bases from V and 5 from J; bases not matched to a gene: 21. The CDR3 length is 18 residues. The material sequenced was naive CD8+ T cells sorted from blood. V usage is TRBV27 and J usage is TRBJ2-7; TRBD2 aligns across 7 bases. This sequence was found in a man between 25 and 39 years old in good health. CDR3 sequence (DNA): TGTGCCAGCAGTCCTTCATTTGTCAGCCGGGAGGAAGAACACGAGCAGTACTTC. Amino acid sequence: CASSPSFVSREEEHEQYF.